This T cell receptor (beta chain) appears in the sequencing data of a study of vaccination and CD4 T cells after COVID-19. Study outcomes and limitations: Spike mono-reactivity was the property of 304 of 307 vaccine-specific clones in convalescent patients.

A remark on this clonotype: Its antigen is unknown.

Germline assignment: CDR1 GTSNPN and CDR2 SVGIG (reference sequence). This CDR3 is built from 11 residues. Oncomine TCR Beta short-read sequencing was applied to DNA from cultured CD4+ T cells. Genomic DNA was isolated from CD4+ T cells that had been cultured. Using its own MiXCR run on the PCR reads, TCRdb lists one record per CDR3 protein. Altogether approximately 19,000 distinct CDR3 sequences are present, about 56% being singletons, with the ten largest covering over 15%. Treatment defined: approximately 10-day PBMC culture with coronavirus spike peptide pools or control peptides (ViraFEST assay).

This chain links TRBV30 with TRBJ1-1, with D possibly TRBD1 on 5 matching bases. This material consisted of CD4+ T cells from blood, cultured in vitro, taken before SARS-CoV-2 vaccination. The clonotype was recovered from a human donor who had recovered from COVID-19. CDR3: CAGEGPTEAFF. CDR3 DNA sequence: TGTGCTGGCGAGGGGCCCACTGAAGCTTTCTTT.